The clone carrying this T cell receptor beta chain was recorded at least ten times. The sample is drawn from a study of T-cell reconstitution after alpha-beta-depleted transplantation in children. Unique molecular identifiers featured in how the TCRbeta library was prepared. MiXCR, run by TCRdb on the PCR reads, gives a single entry per CDR3 protein. The sample shows around 680,000 distinct CDR3 sequences, 16% of them seen only once. V dropped 1 base and J dropped 6 bases, with 15 bases sitting between them. Germline values: CDR1 DFQATT, CDR2 SNEGSKA (reference sequence). CDR3 size: 14 residues. The sequence was obtained from a human donor who donated a stem cell graft to a child with acute myeloid leukemia. The V and J genes are TRBV20-1 and TRBJ1-2; D is possibly TRBD1 (5 bases). The specimen comprised PBMCs from the stem cell graft donor, sampled from the stem cell graft. In DNA form, the CDR3 reads TGCAGTGCTAGAGGGACGGGGGAGGGAGATGGCTACACCTTC. Translating it yields CSARGTGEGDGYTF.